The 18 T cell receptor beta chains below were found in one sample sequenced in a study of T cell responses to AZD1222 COVID-19 vaccine. Sequencing was performed with immunoSEQ multiplex PCR; in TCRdb, only in-frame clones are kept and a portion is missing. The sample shows some 150,000 clones, 90% of them seen only once. Sample: peripheral blood, taken on day 0 of AZD1222 vaccination. The receptors were gathered from an adult in good health.

The rearrangement uses TRBV27 and TRBJ2-2; no firm D call. The germline gives CDR1 MNHEY, CDR2 SMNVEV (reference sequence). V was trimmed by 6 bases and J by 0 bases, leaving 14 bases between them. The CDR3 covers 16 residues. The DNA for the CDR3 is TGTGCCAGCAGATTTACATCTCTTCCGAACACCGGGGAGCTGTTTTTT. Translating it yields CASRFTSLPNTGELFF.

The chain couples TRBV27 to TRBJ2-7; no clear D gene. The CDR3 spans 14 residues. V was shortened by 5 bases and J by 0 bases, with 11 bases between the two germline ends. Germline values: CDR1 MNHEY, CDR2 SMNVEV (reference sequence). DNA for the CDR3: TGTGCCAGCAGTCCGACACCTAACTCCTACGAGCAGTACTTC. Its translation is CASSPTPNSYEQYF.

The chain links TRBV19 to TRBJ1-6; D unresolved. CDR1 and CDR2 from the germline V gene are LNHDA and SQIVND (reference sequence). The CDR3 contains 14 residues. Trimming removed 1 base from V and 9 bases from J, with 10 bases in between. CDR3 coding DNA: TGTGCCAGTAGTATAGGTCAACAGACTTCACCCCTCCACTTT. Its protein product is CASSIGQQTSPLHF.

The CDR3 is CASSQGTSGDSLHF. The CDR3 nucleotides are TGCGCCAGCAGCCAAGGGACATCGGGGGATTCCCTCCACTTT. The chain has TRBV4-3 and TRBJ1-6; D might be TRBD1 (5 bases). CDR3 length equals 14 residues. The ends were cut back, 1 base at V and 14 bases at J, with 15 bases in the middle. CDR1 is LGHNA and CDR2 is YSLEER in the germline V gene.

The chain uses TRBV30 and TRBJ1-3; D possibly corresponds to TRBD1 (5 bases). Trimming removed 1 base from V and 4 bases from J, with 11 bases in between. The CDR3 runs 14 residues. From germline, CDR1 is GTSNPN and CDR2 SVGIG (reference sequence). CDR3 in DNA: TGTGCCTGGAGTGCCGGGGGGTCGGGAAACACCATATATTTT. Translated, it gives CAWSAGGSGNTIYF. The whole variable domain, filled in from reference TRBV30 and TRBJ1-3, reads SQTIHQWPATLVQPVGSPLSLECTVEGTSNPNLYWYRQAAGRGLQLLFYSVGIGQISSEVPQNLSASRPQDRQFILSSKKLLLSDSGFYLCAWSAGGSGNTIYFGEGSWLTVV.

This chain joins TRBV6-5 and TRBJ2-7, with a weak D call TRBD1 (5 bases). The germline V gene has CDR1 MNHEY and CDR2 SVGAGI. V gave up 2 bases and J gave up 6 bases, with 11 bases separating them. CDR3 length equals 13 residues. As DNA, the CDR3 is TGTGCCAGCAGTTACGGTCAGGGTGGCGAGCAGTACTTC. This sequence encodes CASSYGQGGEQYF.

Concerning this clone itself: One base separates it from a far larger clone, so it is likely a read error. V and J are TRBV13 and TRBJ2-1; TRBD2 aligns across 9 bases. This CDR3 is 13 amino acids long. Germline assignment: CDR1 PRHDT and CDR2 FYEKMQ (reference sequence). The ends lost 0 bases at V and 9 bases at J; junction bases unmatched: 0. Here the CDR3 DNA reads TGTGCCAGCAGCTTAGGGACTAGCGGTGAGCAGTTCTTC. Translation gives CASSLGTSGEQFF.

CDR3 bases: TGTGCCAGCAGCTATATAGCGGGAGGGCCAGATCGGACAGATACGCAGTATTTT. Translated, it gives CASSYIAGGPDRTDTQYF. The V and J genes are TRBV5-8 and TRBJ2-3; 11 nucleotides line up with TRBD2. The germline gives CDR1 SGHTS, CDR2 YDEGEE. Losses at the gene ends were 3 bases for V and 3 bases for J; bases not matched to a gene: 12. The CDR3 sequence is 18 residues long.

The V gene is TRBV19, the J gene TRBJ1-2; TRBD1 matches at 9 bases. J lost 6 bases, V lost 5 bases, and 10 bases had no gene match. The germline V gene encodes CDR1 LNHDA and CDR2 SQIVND (reference sequence). The CDR3 is 15 amino acids. CDR3 amino acids: CASSPMTGGLNGYTF. The DNA of the CDR3 is TGTGCCAGTAGTCCGATGACAGGGGGTTTGAATGGCTACACCTTC. The full variable domain, rest sourced from reference TRBV19 and TRBJ1-2, is DGGITQSPKYLFRKEGQNVTLSCEQNLNHDAMYWYRQDPGQGLRLIYYSQIVNDFQKGDIAEGYSVSREKKESFPLTVTSAQKNPTAFYLCASSPMTGGLNGYTFGSGTRLTVV.

The V call is TRBV13, the J call TRBJ2-1; 10 nucleotides align to TRBD2. The V segment lost 1 base and the J segment 5 bases; nucleotides outside the gene matches: 8. The germline CDR1 and CDR2 sequences are PRHDT and FYEKMQ (reference sequence). This CDR3 region has 17 residues. The CDR3, as DNA: TGTGCCAGCAGCTTAGAACTTAGGACTAGCGGAAACAATGAGCAGTTCTTC. Translation gives CASSLELRTSGNNEQFF.

V usage is TRBV6-4 and J usage is TRBJ2-1; the match to TRBD2 covers 12 bases. V was pared by 0 bases and J by 9 bases, with 3 bases of the junction left unmatched. The CDR3 sequence is 15 residues long. Germline lookup yields CDR1 MRHNA and CDR2 SNTAGT. CDR3 loop: CASSDSTSGSGEQFF. The CDR3 bases are TGTGCCAGCAGTGACTCGACTAGCGGGAGTGGTGAGCAGTTCTTC.

J is TRBJ2-1 and V is TRBV9, with TRBD2 matching 12 bases. V lost 3 bases and J lost 4; bases outside the gene matches: 5. CDR3 size: 16 residues. CDR1 and CDR2 (germline): SGDLS, YYNGEE. The CDR3 DNA reads TGTGCCAGCAGCGCTAGGGGGACTAGCGGGTACAATGAGCAGTTCTTC. Protein: CASSARGTSGYNEQFF.

The V gene is TRBV11-1, the J gene TRBJ2-5; 9 nucleotides line up with TRBD1. The CDR3 is 17 amino acids. The trim removed 0 bases at V and 5 bases at J, leaving 10 bases unmatched. From germline, CDR1 is SGHAT and CDR2 FQDESV (reference sequence). The CDR3, as DNA: TGTGCCAGCAGCTTAGCCGGACAGGGGAGTTATGGTGAGACCCAGTACTTC. It encodes CASSLAGQGSYGETQYF.

This chain links TRBV5-1 with TRBJ1-5; 9 nucleotides align to TRBD1. The CDR3 has 15 amino acids. The germline gives CDR1 SGHRS, CDR2 YFSETQ. Trimming cost V 0 bases and J 7 bases; bases outside gene matches: 5. The CDR3 spells CASSLGDRGEQPQHF. CDR3 DNA: TGCGCCAGCAGCTTGGGTGACAGGGGGGAACAGCCCCAGCATTTT. The variable domain in full, completed from reference TRBV5-1 and TRBJ1-5, reads KAGVTQTPRYLIKTRGQQVTLSCSPISGHRSVSWYQQTPGQGLQFLFEYFSETQRNKGNFPGRFSGRQFSNSRSEMNVSTLELGDSALYLCASSLGDRGEQPQHFGDGTRLSIL.

This clone appeared a single time. The J gene is TRBJ2-7, the V gene TRBV4-1; the match to TRBD1 covers 8 bases. Germline lookup yields CDR1 MGHRA and CDR2 YSYEKL. This CDR3 spans 16 amino acids. V shed 3 bases, J shed 7 bases, and the junction held 14 bases outside the gene matches. This chain's CDR3 is CASSQQGQGGFGEQYF. In nucleotides, the CDR3 is TGCGCCAGCAGCCAGCAAGGACAGGGAGGCTTCGGGGAGCAGTACTTC.

The J gene is TRBJ2-5, the V gene TRBV5-5; D might be TRBD1 or TRBD2, each matching 6 bases. CDR1 is SGHKS, CDR2 YYEKEE, per germline (reference sequence). The CDR3 is 15 residues long. Trimming removed 4 bases from V and 5 bases from J, with 18 bases in between. CDR3 bases: TGTGCCAGCAGCCTACTGACAGGAGGGTTGGAGACCCAGTACTTC. It encodes CASSLLTGGLETQYF.

The chain has TRBV4-3 and TRBJ2-7; D gene unclear. V dropped 1 base and J dropped 3 bases, with 7 bases sitting between them. CDR3 length: 13 residues. Germline V gene sequence: CDR1 LGHNA, CDR2 YSLEER. The CDR3 coding sequence is TGCGCCAGCAGCCAAGGGCTTCTCTACGAGCAGTACTTC. Protein sequence: CASSQGLLYEQYF.

This clone appeared a single time. The chain uses TRBV11-3 and TRBJ2-7; D call uncertain. Trimming left V 5 bases short and J 0 bases short, with 11 bases between. The CDR3 consists of 14 residues. Per the germline V gene, CDR1 is SGHNT and CDR2 is YENEEA. The CDR3 spells CASSPESSSYEQYF. CDR3 nucleotide sequence: TGTGCCAGCAGCCCGGAGTCGAGCTCCTACGAGCAGTACTTC.